The entry that follows covers one T cell receptor beta chain sequence. Its specificity is unknown. The record originates from a study of blood T cells in healthy people across ages. General study points: In long-lived donors, naive CD4+ cell counts and diversity exceeded those of aged donors. Correlation between TCR beta diversity and naive T cell percentage was strong.

Primed by a sample-barcoded 5' primer and a J-beta primer mix, a second PCR proceeded for roughly 6 to 12 cycles. A template-switch adaptor with 12 random nucleotides tagged each cDNA molecule. Using its own MiXCR run on the 5' RACE reads, TCRdb lists one record per CDR3 protein. Counted here are 800,000 to 1,000,000 distinct CDR3 sequences, 40% to 60% occurring once; the ten biggest clones make up 10% to 15%. The CDR3 covers 15 residues. Germline V gene data show CDR1 as SGHVS and CDR2 as FQNEAQ. The germline V and J ends were trimmed by 3 bases and 2 bases, with 12 bases remaining between them. All donors came from Russia, were Caucasian and healthy, and spanned ages roughly 6 to 100.

The sample consisted of blood. This chain uses TRBV7-8 with TRBJ2-3, with D perhaps TRBD1 (5 bases). This TCR was sampled from a man between 25 and 39 years old in good health. The CDR3 reads CASSFIAGSTDTQYF. The CDR3 bases are TGTGCCAGCAGCTTTATTGCAGGGTCCACAGATACGCAGTATTTT. Full variable domain (outside the CDR3, taken from reference TRBV7-8 and TRBJ2-3): GAGVSQSPRYKVAKRGQDVALRCDPISGHVSLFWYQQALGQGPEFLTYFQNEAQLDKSGLPSDRFFAERPEGSVSTLKIQRTQQEDSAVYLCASSFIAGSTDTQYFGPGTRLTVL.